The clone carrying this T cell receptor beta chain was picked up one time. Only in-frame clones appear in the TCRdb table, and some are missing; sequencing was by immunoSEQ multiplex PCR. The data contain 150,000 or so clones, around 80% of them singletons. The data belong to a study of blood T cell repertoires in COVID-19. CDR1 is SGHTA and CDR2 is FQGNSA in the germline V gene. V was pared by 3 bases and J by 3 bases, with 6 bases of the junction left unmatched. The CDR3 totals 16 residues. The TCR originated in a man aged 65 to 85 who had been exposed to COVID-19. Sequenced input: PBMCs or T cells enriched from blood (not recorded which). This sequence joins TRBV7-2 and TRBJ2-2, with TRBD1 matching over 8 bases. The CDR3 region is CASSFGTGGYTGELFF. CDR3 in DNA: TGTGCCAGCAGCTTTGGGACAGGAGGATACACCGGGGAGCTGTTTTTT.